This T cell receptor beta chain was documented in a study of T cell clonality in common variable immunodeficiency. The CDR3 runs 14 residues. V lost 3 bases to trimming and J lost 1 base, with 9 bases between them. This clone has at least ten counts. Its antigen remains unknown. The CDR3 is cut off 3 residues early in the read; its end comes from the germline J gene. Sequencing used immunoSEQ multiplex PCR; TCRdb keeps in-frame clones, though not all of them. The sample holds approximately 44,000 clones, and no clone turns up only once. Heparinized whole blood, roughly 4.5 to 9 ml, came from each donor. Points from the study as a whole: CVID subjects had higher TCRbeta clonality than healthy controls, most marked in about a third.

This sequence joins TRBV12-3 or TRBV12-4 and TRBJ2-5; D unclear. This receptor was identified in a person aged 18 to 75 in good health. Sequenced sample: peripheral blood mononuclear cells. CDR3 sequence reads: CASSLPTSQETQYF. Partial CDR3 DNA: TGTGCCAGCAGTTTGCCGACATCCCAAGAGACC.